This entry is about one T cell receptor (beta chain). The data were taken from a study of radiotherapy plus CTLA-4 blockade in lung cancer. V lost 7 bases and J lost 1, with 23 bases in between. The germline CDR1 and CDR2 sequences are LNHDA and SQIVND (reference sequence). The length of the CDR3 is 19 residues. Some clones are missing from TCRdb's copy, which holds only in-frame ones; the method was immunoSEQ multiplex PCR. The data hold roughly 50,000 clones, with 80% to 90% observed a single time. This chain uses TRBV19 with TRBJ2-6, with D tentatively TRBD1 (5 bases). The sequence was collected from a human donor with non-small cell lung cancer whose response to radiotherapy plus ipilimumab could not be evaluated. Material: peripheral blood, obtained from a patient treated with radiotherapy plus ipilimumab. DNA of the CDR3: TGTGCCAGTACCATAGGGATGACAGATCCTAGTTCTGGGGCCAACGTCCTGACTTTC. It is translated as CASTIGMTDPSSGANVLTF.